The clone carrying this T cell receptor beta chain was counted only a few times. Its antigen is still unknown. TCRdb reanalysed the reads using MiXCR and keeps one entry per CDR3 protein. The repertoire holds approximately 350,000 distinct CDR3 sequences, with roughly 36% as singletons. This CDR3 has 12 residues. Trimming took off 4 bases at V and 5 bases at J, with 6 bases between the two ends. From germline, CDR1 is PRHDT and CDR2 FYEKMQ (reference sequence). This record belongs to a study of T cell repertoires in cytomegalovirus infection. Study-level information: Well-studied HLA-B-restricted epitopes and recently identified HLA-C-restricted epitopes of CMV were both used in the study.

General study results and limits: HLA-C-restricted TCR beta clonotypes specific for CMV led the ex vivo response.

The sequencing used cultured PBMCs, collected from culture after CMV antigen stimulation. The clonotype was recovered from a human donor in good health (CMV status not recorded). Some clones in this sample may be carry-over from other donors' samples. The chain carries TRBV13 and TRBJ2-1; D not resolved. The DNA of the CDR3 is TGTGCCAGCAGCTACCGGCACAATGAGCAGTTCTTC. Its protein is CASSYRHNEQFF.